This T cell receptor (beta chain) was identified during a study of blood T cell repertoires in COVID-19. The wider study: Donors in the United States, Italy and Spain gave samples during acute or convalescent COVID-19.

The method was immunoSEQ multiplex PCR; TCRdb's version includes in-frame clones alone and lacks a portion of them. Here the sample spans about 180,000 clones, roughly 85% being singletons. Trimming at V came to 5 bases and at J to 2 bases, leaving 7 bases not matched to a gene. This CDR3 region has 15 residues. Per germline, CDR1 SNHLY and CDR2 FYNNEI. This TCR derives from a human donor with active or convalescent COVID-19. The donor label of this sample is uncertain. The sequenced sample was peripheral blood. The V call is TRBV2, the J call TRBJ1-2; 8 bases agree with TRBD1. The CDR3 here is CASSFYRGENYGYTF. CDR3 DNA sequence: TGTGCCAGCAGTTTCTACAGGGGGGAGAACTATGGCTACACCTTC.